This T cell receptor (beta chain) was identified during a study of OX40 agonist ivuxolimab in advanced cancers. Germline CDR1 MRHNA, CDR2 SNTAGT. The CDR3 runs 17 residues. Germline trimming cut 5 bases from V and 4 bases from J; bases unmatched to any gene: 11. The method was immunoSEQ multiplex PCR; TCRdb's version includes in-frame clones alone and lacks a portion of them. This sample has around 70,000 clones; 87% occur once, and the top ten carry 2%. V and J are TRBV6-4 and TRBJ2-3; TRBD2 aligns across 11 bases. Sequences were derived from CD4+ or CD8+ T cells sorted from blood, sampled in a trial of the OX40 agonist ivuxolimab. The source of this sequence is an adult with an advanced solid tumor such as melanoma, head and neck, liver or kidney cancer. The CDR3 bases are TGTGCCAGCAGTCCGGGACTAGCGGTCGGATTGGCAGATACGCAGTATTTT. Residues: CASSPGLAVGLADTQYF.